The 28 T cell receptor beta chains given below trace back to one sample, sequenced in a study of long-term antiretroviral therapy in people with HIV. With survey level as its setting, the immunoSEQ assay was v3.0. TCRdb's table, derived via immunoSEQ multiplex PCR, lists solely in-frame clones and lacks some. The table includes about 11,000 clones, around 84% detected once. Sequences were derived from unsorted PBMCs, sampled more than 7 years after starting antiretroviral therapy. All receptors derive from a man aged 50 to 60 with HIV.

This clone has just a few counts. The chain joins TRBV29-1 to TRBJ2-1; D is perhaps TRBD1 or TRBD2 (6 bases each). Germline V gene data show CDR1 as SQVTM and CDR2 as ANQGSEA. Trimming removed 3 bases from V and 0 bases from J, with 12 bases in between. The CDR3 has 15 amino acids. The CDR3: CSVEGGRYSYNEQFF. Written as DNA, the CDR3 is TGCAGCGTTGAGGGGGGCCGATACTCCTACAATGAGCAGTTCTTC.

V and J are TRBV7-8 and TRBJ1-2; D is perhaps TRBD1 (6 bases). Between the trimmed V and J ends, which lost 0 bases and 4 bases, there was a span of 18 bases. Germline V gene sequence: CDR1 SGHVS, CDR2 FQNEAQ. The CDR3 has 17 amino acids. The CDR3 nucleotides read TGTGCCAGCAGCTTAGCGGCTTGGGCAGGGGTTGGCTATGGCTACACCTTC. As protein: CASSLAAWAGVGYGYTF. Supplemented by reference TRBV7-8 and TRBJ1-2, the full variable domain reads GAGVSQSPRYKVAKRGQDVALRCDPISGHVSLFWYQQALGQGPEFLTYFQNEAQLDKSGLPSDRFFAERPEGSVSTLKIQRTQQEDSAVYLCASSLAAWAGVGYGYTFGSGTRLTVV.

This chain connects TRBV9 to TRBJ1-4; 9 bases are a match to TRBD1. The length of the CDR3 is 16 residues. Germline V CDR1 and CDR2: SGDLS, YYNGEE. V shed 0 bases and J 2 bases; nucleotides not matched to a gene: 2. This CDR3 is CASSVGGQGTNEKLFF. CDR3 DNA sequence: TGTGCCAGCAGCGTAGGGGGACAGGGCACTAATGAAAAACTGTTTTTT.

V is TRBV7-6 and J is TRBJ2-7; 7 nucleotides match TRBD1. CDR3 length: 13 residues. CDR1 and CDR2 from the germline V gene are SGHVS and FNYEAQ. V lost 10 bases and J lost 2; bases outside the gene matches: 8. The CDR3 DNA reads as TGTGCCATCTCAAGGGGGCCTCCCTACGAGCAGTACTTC. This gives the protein CAISRGPPYEQYF.

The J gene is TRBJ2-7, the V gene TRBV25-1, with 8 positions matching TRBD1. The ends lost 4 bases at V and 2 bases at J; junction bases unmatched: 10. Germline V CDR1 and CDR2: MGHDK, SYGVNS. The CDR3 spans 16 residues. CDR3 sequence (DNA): TGTGCCAGCAGTGGTTCCGGGGCAGGGGGCCCCTACGAGCAGTACTTC. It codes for CASSGSGAGGPYEQYF.

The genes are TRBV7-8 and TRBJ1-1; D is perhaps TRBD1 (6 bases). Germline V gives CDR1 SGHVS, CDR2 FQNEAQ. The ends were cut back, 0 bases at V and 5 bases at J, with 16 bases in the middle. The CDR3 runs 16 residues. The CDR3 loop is CASSLAEGGVRTEAFF. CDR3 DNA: TGTGCCAGCAGCTTAGCGGAGGGGGGGGTAAGGACTGAAGCTTTCTTT.

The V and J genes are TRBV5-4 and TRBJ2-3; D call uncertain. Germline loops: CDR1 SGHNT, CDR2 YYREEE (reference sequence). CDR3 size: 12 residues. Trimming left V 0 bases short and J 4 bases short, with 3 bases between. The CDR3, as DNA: TGTGCCAGCAGCTTGGGATCAGATACGCAGTATTTT. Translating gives CASSLGSDTQYF.

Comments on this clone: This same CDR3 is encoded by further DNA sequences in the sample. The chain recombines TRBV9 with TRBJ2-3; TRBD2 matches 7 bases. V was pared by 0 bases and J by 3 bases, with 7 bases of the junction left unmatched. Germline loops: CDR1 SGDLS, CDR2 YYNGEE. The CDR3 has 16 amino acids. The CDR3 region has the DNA TGTGCCAGCAGCGTAGACAACGGGGGGACGACAGATACGCAGTATTTT. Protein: CASSVDNGGTTDTQYF.

Here the CDR3 reads CASSLSGGAAGELFF. The CDR3, as DNA: TGTGCCAGCAGTTTATCAGGGGGCGCCGCCGGGGAGCTGTTTTTT. The rearrangement uses TRBV27 and TRBJ2-2; 7 nucleotides agree with TRBD1. From germline, CDR1 is MNHEY and CDR2 SMNVEV (reference sequence). The J segment lost 6 bases and the V segment lost 0 bases, leaving 4 bases of the junction unmatched. This CDR3 spans 15 amino acids.

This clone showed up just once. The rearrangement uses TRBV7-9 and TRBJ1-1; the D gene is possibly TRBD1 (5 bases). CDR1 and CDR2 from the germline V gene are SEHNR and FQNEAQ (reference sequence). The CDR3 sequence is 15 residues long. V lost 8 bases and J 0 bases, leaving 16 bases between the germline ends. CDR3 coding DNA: TGTGCCAGCCTCTCTTTAAGGGGTATGAACACTGAAGCTTTCTTT. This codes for CASLSLRGMNTEAFF.

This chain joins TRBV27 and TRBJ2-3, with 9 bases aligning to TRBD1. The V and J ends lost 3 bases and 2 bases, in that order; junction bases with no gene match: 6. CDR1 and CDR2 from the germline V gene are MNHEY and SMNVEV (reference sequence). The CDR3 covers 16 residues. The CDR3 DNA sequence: TGTGCCAGCAGTTTCGGACAGGGGTACGCCACAGATACGCAGTATTTT. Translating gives CASSFGQGYATDTQYF.

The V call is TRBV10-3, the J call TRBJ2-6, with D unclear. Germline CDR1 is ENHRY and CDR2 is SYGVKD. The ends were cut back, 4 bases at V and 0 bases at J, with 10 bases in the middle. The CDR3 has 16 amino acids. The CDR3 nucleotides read TGTGCCATCAGTGCGGACCGATCCTCTGGGGCCAACGTCCTGACTTTC. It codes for CAISADRSSGANVLTF.

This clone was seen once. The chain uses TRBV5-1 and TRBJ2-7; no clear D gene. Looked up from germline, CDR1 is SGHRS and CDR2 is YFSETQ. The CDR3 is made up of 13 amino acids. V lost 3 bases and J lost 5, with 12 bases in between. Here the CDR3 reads CASSSLLGNEQYF. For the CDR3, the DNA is TGCGCCAGCAGCTCCCTTCTGGGGAACGAGCAGTACTTC.

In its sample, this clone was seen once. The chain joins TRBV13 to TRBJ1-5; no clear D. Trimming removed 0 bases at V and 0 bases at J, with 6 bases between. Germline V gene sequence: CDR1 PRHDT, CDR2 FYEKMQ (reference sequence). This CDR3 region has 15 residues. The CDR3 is CASSLGGYSNQPQHF. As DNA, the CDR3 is TGTGCCAGCAGCTTAGGCGGTTATAGCAATCAGCCCCAGCATTTT.

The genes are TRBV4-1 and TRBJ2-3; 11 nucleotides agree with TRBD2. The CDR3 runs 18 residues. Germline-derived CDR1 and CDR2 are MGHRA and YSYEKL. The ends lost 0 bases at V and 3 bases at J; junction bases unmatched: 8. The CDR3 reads CASSQETPPSGGTDTQYF. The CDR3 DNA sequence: TGCGCCAGCAGCCAAGAAACCCCCCCTAGCGGGGGGACAGATACGCAGTATTTT.

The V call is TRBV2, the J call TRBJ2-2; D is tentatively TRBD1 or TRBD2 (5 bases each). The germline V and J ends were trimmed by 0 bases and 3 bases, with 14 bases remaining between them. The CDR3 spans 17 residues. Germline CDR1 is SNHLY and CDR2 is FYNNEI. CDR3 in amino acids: CASSEALGTRDTGELFF. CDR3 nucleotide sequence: TGTGCCAGCAGTGAAGCGCTTGGGACCCGGGACACCGGGGAGCTGTTTTTT. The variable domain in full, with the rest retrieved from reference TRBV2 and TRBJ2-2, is EPEVTQTPSHQVTQMGQEVILRCVPISNHLYFYWYRQILGQKVEFLVSFYNNEISEKSEIFDDQFSVERPDGSNFTLKIRSTKLEDSAMYFCASSEALGTRDTGELFFGEGSRLTVL.

This chain's CDR3 is CASSESWTADTQYF. CDR3 nucleotides: TGCGCCAGCAGTGAATCCTGGACAGCGGATACGCAGTATTTT. This chain links TRBV10-2 with TRBJ2-3, with D perhaps TRBD1 (6 bases). Germline values: CDR1 WSHSY, CDR2 SAAADI. The CDR3 is 14 amino acids. V shed 3 bases and J shed 6 bases, with 13 bases lying between them.

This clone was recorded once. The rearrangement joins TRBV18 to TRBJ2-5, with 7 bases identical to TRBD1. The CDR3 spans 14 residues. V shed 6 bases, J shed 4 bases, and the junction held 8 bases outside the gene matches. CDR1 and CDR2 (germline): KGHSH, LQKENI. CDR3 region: CASSGTAGGETQYF. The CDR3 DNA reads TGTGCCAGCTCTGGGACAGCCGGAGGAGAGACCCAGTACTTC.

The DNA for the CDR3 is TGTGCCAGCAGCTTAGAAGGTAGCCCCTACAATGAGCAGTTCTTC. Its protein product is CASSLEGSPYNEQFF. This chain links TRBV7-2 with TRBJ2-1; D is uncertain. CDR1 is SGHTA, CDR2 FQGNSA, per germline. The length of the CDR3 is 15 residues. V shed 1 base and J shed 2 bases, with 9 bases lying between them.

The CDR3 protein is CARGPGLLTDTQYF. CDR3 sequence (DNA): TGTGCCAGAGGCCCGGGCCTTCTCACAGATACGCAGTATTTT. The J gene is TRBJ2-3, the V gene TRBV6-4; D unresolved. This CDR3 is 14 amino acids long. V lost 9 bases to trimming and J lost 2 bases, with 15 bases between them. Germline CDR1 reads MRHNA; CDR2 reads SNTAGT.

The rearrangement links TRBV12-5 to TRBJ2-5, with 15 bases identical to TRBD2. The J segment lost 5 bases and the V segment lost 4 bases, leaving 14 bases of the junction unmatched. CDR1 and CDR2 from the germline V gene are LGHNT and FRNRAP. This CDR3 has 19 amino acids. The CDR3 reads CASGSGGTSGGPYGETQYF. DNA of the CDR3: TGTGCTAGTGGTTCTGGGGGGACTAGCGGGGGGCCCTACGGGGAGACCCAGTACTTC.

CDR3 loop: CASSLGAGGSPLHF. In DNA form, the CDR3 reads TGTGCCAGCAGCTTGGGCGCTGGGGGTTCACCCCTCCACTTT. This chain links TRBV5-8 with TRBJ1-6, with D possibly matching TRBD1 (5 bases). Germline CDR1 is SGHTS and CDR2 is YDEGEE. The germline V and J ends were trimmed by 0 bases and 9 bases, with 10 bases remaining between them. The CDR3 sequence is 14 residues long.

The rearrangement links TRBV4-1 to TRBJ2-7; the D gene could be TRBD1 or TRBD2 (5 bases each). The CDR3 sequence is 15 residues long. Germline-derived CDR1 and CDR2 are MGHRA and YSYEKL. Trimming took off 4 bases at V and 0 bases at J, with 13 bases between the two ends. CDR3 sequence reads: CASSPRTDSSYEQYF. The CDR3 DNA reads TGCGCCAGCAGCCCTAGGACTGACAGCTCCTACGAGCAGTACTTC.

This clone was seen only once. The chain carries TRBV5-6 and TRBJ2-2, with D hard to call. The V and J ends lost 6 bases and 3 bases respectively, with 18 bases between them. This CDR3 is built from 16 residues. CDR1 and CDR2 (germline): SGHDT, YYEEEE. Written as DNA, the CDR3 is TGTGCCAGCAAAACGCTAAAGGAAATCGACACCGGGGAGCTGTTTTTT. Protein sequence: CASKTLKEIDTGELFF.

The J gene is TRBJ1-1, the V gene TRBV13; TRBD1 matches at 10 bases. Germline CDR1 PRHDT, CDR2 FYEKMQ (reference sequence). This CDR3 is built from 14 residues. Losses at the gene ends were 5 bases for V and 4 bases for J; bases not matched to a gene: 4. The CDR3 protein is CASSGDRGITEAFF. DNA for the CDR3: TGTGCCAGCAGCGGGGACAGGGGAATCACTGAAGCTTTCTTT.

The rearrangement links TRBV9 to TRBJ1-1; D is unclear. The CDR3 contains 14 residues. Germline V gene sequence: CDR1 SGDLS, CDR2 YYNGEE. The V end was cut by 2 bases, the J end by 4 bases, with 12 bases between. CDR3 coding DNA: TGTGCCAGCAGCGTTGACCCGGAGAGCACTGAAGCTTTCTTT. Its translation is CASSVDPESTEAFF.

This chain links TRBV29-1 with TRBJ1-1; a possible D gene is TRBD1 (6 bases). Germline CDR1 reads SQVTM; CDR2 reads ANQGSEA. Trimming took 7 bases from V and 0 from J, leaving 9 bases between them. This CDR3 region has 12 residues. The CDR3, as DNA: TGCAGCGCTGGACAGTTGAACACTGAAGCTTTCTTT. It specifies CSAGQLNTEAFF. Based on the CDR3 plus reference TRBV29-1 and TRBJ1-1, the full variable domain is SAVISQKPSRDICQRGTSLTIQCQVDSQVTMMFWYRQQPGQSLTLIATANQGSEATYESGFVIDKFPISRPNLTFSTLTVSNMSPEDSSIYLCSAGQLNTEAFFGQGTRLTVV.

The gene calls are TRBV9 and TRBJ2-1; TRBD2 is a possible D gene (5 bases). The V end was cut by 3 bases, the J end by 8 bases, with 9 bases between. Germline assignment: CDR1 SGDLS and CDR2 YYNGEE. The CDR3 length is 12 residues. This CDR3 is CASSALGHEQFF. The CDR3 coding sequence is TGTGCCAGCAGCGCACTAGGTCATGAGCAGTTCTTC. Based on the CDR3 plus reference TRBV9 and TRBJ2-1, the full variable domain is DSGVTQTPKHLITATGQRVTLRCSPRSGDLSVYWYQQSLDQGLQFLIQYYNGEERAKGNILERFSAQQFPDLHSELNLSSLELGDSALYFCASSALGHEQFFGPGTRLTVL.